This T cell receptor (beta chain) derives from a study of CD8+ T cells in alopecia areata. Study background: Treatment ran 6 to 18 months, with 6 months of follow-up afterward. Scoring of treated patients' severity used the percentage of affected scalp area.

Study outcomes and limitations: As there was one nonresponder, how baseline CD8+ expansion relates to response remains uncertain.

There are 15 residues in the CDR3. The germline gives CDR1 MNHNS, CDR2 SASEGT. V lost 2 bases and J lost 8, with 13 bases in between. RNA, once extracted, was reverse transcribed into cDNA for use as the sequencing template. Here immunoSEQ multiplex PCR was the method, and the copy in TCRdb shows in-frame clones only, minus some. Found here are roughly 200,000 clones, more than 55% of them singletons; the top ten hold roughly 3.3%. The treatment: oral pan-JAK inhibitor, 5-10 mg twice daily. A word on this clone: Its antigen is undetermined.

This clonotype was sampled from a human donor with alopecia areata. This rearrangement joins TRBV6-1 to TRBJ1-6; D not certain. Here the sequenced sample was CD4+ T cells sorted from blood, taken at week 4, from a patient treated with tofacitinib. CDR3 sequence (DNA): TGTGCCAGCAGTGAACCAGCCGGAGGTTATTCACCCCTCCACTTT. Protein sequence: CASSEPAGGYSPLHF.